This T cell receptor beta chain was identified in a study of blood T cell repertoires in COVID-19. This CDR3 has 17 amino acids. V lost 1 base and J lost 4; bases outside the gene matches: 7. The germline V gene has CDR1 SGHDN and CDR2 FVKESK. The method was immunoSEQ multiplex PCR; TCRdb's version includes in-frame clones alone and lacks a portion of them. The sample has approximately 90,000 clones; 89% are singletons. This clonotype was sampled from a woman in her 70s with acute or convalescent COVID-19. The sample taken for sequencing was peripheral blood. This chain links TRBV14 with TRBJ1-4, with TRBD1 matching over 9 bases. The CDR3 DNA follows: TGTGCCAGCAGCCAAGGTCCCGGGACAGGGTTTAATGAAAAACTGTTTTTT. This encodes CASSQGPGTGFNEKLFF.